These 29 T cell receptor beta chains share one sample of origin, sequenced in a study of blood T cell repertoires in COVID-19 (dated by TCRdb to the early 2020s). Libraries were made using the immunoSEQ multiplex PCR assay. TCRdb retrieved this table from immuneACCESS and kept in-frame rearrangements only. Not all clones are present; in checked studies, unresolved V genes account for under half, and no reason is known for the remainder. Recorded for this sample are more than 100,000 clones; approximately 88% of them occurred a single time. 1.4% to 1.5% of the sample comes from the top ten. The specimen sequenced was peripheral blood. Every receptor here comes from a man in his sixties with acute or convalescent COVID-19.

The chain couples TRBV19 to TRBJ2-7; D is possibly TRBD1 (6 bases). The CDR3 contains 14 residues. Trimming took 4 bases from V and 4 from J, leaving 14 bases between them. Germline lookup yields CDR1 LNHDA and CDR2 SQIVND (reference sequence). CDR3 residues: CASSTSSRGYEQYF. The DNA for the CDR3 is TGTGCCAGTAGTACCTCAAGTAGGGGGTACGAGCAGTACTTC.

DNA of the CDR3: TGCAGCGTGCGGGTTATCTACGAGCAGTACTTC. Translated: CSVRVIYEQYF. The chain carries TRBV29-1 and TRBJ2-7, with D perhaps matching TRBD2 (5 bases). The V and J ends lost 6 bases and 3 bases respectively, with 9 bases between them. CDR3 length: 11 amino acids. Germline CDR1 and CDR2: SQVTM and ANQGSEA.

The rearrangement uses TRBV23-1 and TRBJ1-2; possible D gene TRBD1, 5 bases. TRBV23-1 is an ORF; its function is uncertain. V was pared by 0 bases and J by 0 bases, with 11 bases between. The CDR3 covers 16 residues. The CDR3 region is CASSQSWGLANYGYTF. The CDR3 bases are TGCGCCAGCAGTCAATCGTGGGGACTTGCTAACTATGGCTACACCTTC.

The CDR3 DNA is TGTGCCATCCTGGGACTAGCGGGATCCTACGAGCAGTACTTC. This sequence encodes CAILGLAGSYEQYF. J is TRBJ2-7 and V is TRBV2, with 13 bases fitting TRBD2. The CDR3 sequence is 14 residues long. Germline V gene data show CDR1 as SNHLY and CDR2 as FYNNEI. J lost 1 base, V lost 10 bases, and 4 bases had no gene match.

The table lists this clone with a few counts. The rearrangement links TRBV6-1 to TRBJ1-1; D is perhaps TRBD1 (5 bases). V was shortened by 1 base and J by 4 bases, with 13 bases between the two germline ends. This CDR3 comprises 15 residues. Germline loops: CDR1 MNHNS, CDR2 SASEGT. CDR3 bases: TGTGCCAGCAGTGAAGTTGCAAGGGGCCGCACTGAAGCTTTCTTT. Protein: CASSEVARGRTEAFF.

J is TRBJ2-1 and V is TRBV24-1, with 9 positions matching TRBD2. The CDR3 length is 16 residues. CDR1 is KGHDR, CDR2 SFDVKD, per germline. V gave up 4 bases and J gave up 2 bases; unmatched junction bases: 5. CDR3 nucleotides: TGTGCCACCAGTGACCCAACTAGCGGGCCCTACAATGAGCAGTTCTTC. This encodes CATSDPTSGPYNEQFF.

Concerning this clone itself: At the DNA level, this CDR3 is encoded by other sequences in the same sample as well. V and J are TRBV7-3 and TRBJ2-3, with 10 bases lining up with TRBD2. CDR3 size: 15 residues. CDR1 and CDR2 from the germline V gene are SGHTA and FQGTGA. J was trimmed by 0 bases and V by 5 bases; bases with no gene match: 2. The CDR3 is CASSRSGGSTDTQYF. Here the CDR3 DNA reads TGTGCCAGCAGCCGTAGCGGGGGGAGCACAGATACGCAGTATTTT.

This chain connects TRBV5-1 to TRBJ2-2; 10 bases match TRBD2. CDR3 size: 19 residues. The V segment lost 0 bases and the J segment 6 bases; nucleotides outside the gene matches: 14. CDR1 and CDR2 from the germline V gene are SGHRS and YFSETQ. The CDR3 loop reads CASSLVAQPSGRPSGELFF. The CDR3 DNA reads TGCGCCAGCAGCTTGGTAGCCCAACCTAGCGGGAGACCTTCCGGGGAGCTGTTTTTT.

This rearrangement joins TRBV7-3 to TRBJ2-3, with no clear D. This CDR3 is 13 amino acids long. Germline lookup yields CDR1 SGHTA and CDR2 FQGTGA. The V and J ends lost 1 base and 4 bases respectively, with 6 bases between them. In DNA, the CDR3 is TGTGCCAGCAGCTTAAACTCGGCAGATACGCAGTATTTT. It is translated as CASSLNSADTQYF.

This chain uses TRBV11-2 with TRBJ1-1, with 7 nucleotides matching TRBD1. J gave up 7 bases and V 2 bases, and 7 bases lay outside the gene matches. Germline values: CDR1 SGHAT, CDR2 FQNNGV. The CDR3 totals 14 residues. CDR3 region: CASSLLPGGVEAFF. In DNA, the CDR3 is TGTGCCAGCAGCTTACTTCCAGGGGGAGTTGAAGCTTTCTTT.

The chain employs TRBV27 and TRBJ1-5, with no clear D. Between the trimmed V and J ends, which lost 1 base and 7 bases, there was a span of 11 bases. The CDR3 extends over 14 amino acids. Germline V CDR1 and CDR2: MNHEY, SMNVEV (reference sequence). CDR3 residues: CASSLYRERQPQHF. CDR3 DNA sequence: TGTGCCAGCAGTTTATATAGGGAGCGACAGCCCCAGCATTTT.

The gene calls are TRBV29-1 and TRBJ2-3; D is possibly TRBD1 (6 bases). Germline V gene sequence: CDR1 SQVTM, CDR2 ANQGSEA. The V end was cut by 7 bases, the J end by 3 bases, with 20 bases between. The CDR3 length is 15 residues. CDR3 bases: TGCAGCGCGAAACAGGGAAACTACCGGACAGATACGCAGTATTTT. Protein sequence: CSAKQGNYRTDTQYF.

The V gene is TRBV5-1, the J gene TRBJ1-2, with 11 bases that match TRBD1. The CDR3 is 15 residues long. V lost 3 bases to trimming and J lost 6 bases; unmatched junction nucleotides: 7. Germline V gene data show CDR1 as SGHRS and CDR2 as YFSETQ. For the CDR3, the DNA is TGCGCCAGCAGCTCCGGACAGGGGGCGGCGAATGGCTACACCTTC. It specifies CASSSGQGAANGYTF.

The J gene is TRBJ2-2, the V gene TRBV24-1, with a possible D match to TRBD2 (7 bases). Trimming left V 7 bases short and J 3 bases short, with 26 bases between. Germline CDR1 and CDR2: KGHDR and SFDVKD. The CDR3 covers 19 residues. The CDR3 nucleotides read TGTGCCACCAGCAGGGGAGGGGGGAGGCGGACAGTGGACACCGGGGAGCTGTTTTTT. Translation: CATSRGGGRRTVDTGELFF.

The chain uses TRBV5-4 and TRBJ2-1; 8 nucleotides align to TRBD2. Trimming took 0 bases from V and 0 from J; bases not matched to a gene: 2. This CDR3 region has 16 residues. The germline V gene has CDR1 SGHNT and CDR2 YYREEE (reference sequence). The CDR3 here is CASSLGLAGSYNEQFF. CDR3 DNA sequence: TGTGCCAGCAGCTTGGGGCTAGCGGGCTCCTACAATGAGCAGTTCTTC.

This clone was counted between two and nine times. This chain joins TRBV7-7 and TRBJ2-7, with 11 bases that match TRBD2. Germline V CDR1 and CDR2: SSHAT, FNYEAQ (reference sequence). V was clipped by 5 bases and J by 6 bases; unmatched bases: 3. CDR3 length equals 13 residues. The CDR3 region has the DNA TGTGCCAGCAGCACAGGGACTAGCGGCGAGCAGTACTTC. Protein sequence: CASSTGTSGEQYF.

V is TRBV28 and J is TRBJ1-1; 8 positions match TRBD1. This CDR3 has 15 residues. Germline V lookup: CDR1 MDHEN, CDR2 SYDVKM. Unmatched junction bases numbered 9, after V lost 5 bases and J lost 4 bases. This CDR3 reads CASSTPGQGGTEAFF. The CDR3, as DNA: TGTGCCAGCAGTACCCCTGGACAGGGCGGCACTGAAGCTTTCTTT.

This chain joins TRBV5-1 and TRBJ2-5; 10 bases fit TRBD1. CDR1 SGHRS and CDR2 YFSETQ come from the germline V gene. J gave up 5 bases and V 5 bases, and 6 bases lay outside the gene matches. The CDR3 loop spans 14 amino acids. The CDR3: CASSRTGGRETQYF. In DNA form, the CDR3 reads TGCGCCAGCAGTCGGACAGGGGGGAGGGAGACCCAGTACTTC. The full variable domain, with the rest looked up from reference TRBV5-1 and TRBJ2-5, is KAGVTQTPRYLIKTRGQQVTLSCSPISGHRSVSWYQQTPGQGLQFLFEYFSETQRNKGNFPGRFSGRQFSNSRSEMNVSTLELGDSALYLCASSRTGGRETQYFGPGTRLLVL.

The J gene is TRBJ2-7, the V gene TRBV28; no clear D. The CDR3 totals 13 residues. The germline CDR1 and CDR2 sequences are MDHEN and SYDVKM. Trimming stripped 4 bases from V and 3 bases from J, with 10 bases between. CDR3 in DNA: TGTGCCAGCAGTTATACCCCAGACTACGAGCAGTACTTC. Protein sequence: CASSYTPDYEQYF.

This chain links TRBV19 with TRBJ2-2; possible D gene TRBD2, 6 bases. The V end lost 3 bases, the J end lost 3 bases, and 11 bases lay between the germline ends. The CDR3 has 15 amino acids. CDR1 is LNHDA and CDR2 is SQIVND in the germline V gene (reference sequence). CDR3 DNA: TGTGCCAGTAGTATTGGAGGGCTGGACACCGGGGAGCTGTTTTTT. This translates into CASSIGGLDTGELFF.

This chain links TRBV5-1 with TRBJ2-3, with no clear D. The CDR3 is 15 amino acids. Trimming shortened V by 0 bases and J by 4 bases, and 12 bases separated the two germline ends. Germline V gene sequence: CDR1 SGHRS, CDR2 YFSETQ. This chain's CDR3 is CASSLVSLVADTQYF. Written as DNA, the CDR3 is TGCGCCAGCAGCTTGGTTAGCCTAGTAGCAGATACGCAGTATTTT.

This clone came up a few times. The chain uses TRBV7-3 and TRBJ1-1, with 7 bases that match TRBD1. The germline gives CDR1 SGHTA, CDR2 FQGTGA. Trimming removed 2 bases from V and 6 bases from J; junction bases left unmatched: 3. The CDR3 is made up of 13 amino acids. The CDR3 DNA is TGTGCCAGCAGCTTATCCCAGGGGGCTGAAGCTTTCTTT. Protein: CASSLSQGAEAFF.

The V gene is TRBV7-9, the J gene TRBJ2-7; D gene uncertain. The CDR3 has 16 amino acids. Germline-derived CDR1 and CDR2 are SEHNR and FQNEAQ (reference sequence). Trimming cost V 1 base and J 2 bases, with 15 bases left between them. CDR3: CASSLGSGSHPYEQYF. The DNA for the CDR3 is TGTGCCAGCAGCTTAGGGTCGGGTAGTCACCCCTACGAGCAGTACTTC.

This chain's CDR3 is CARKVGGTEAFF. In nucleotides, the CDR3 is TGTGCCAGGAAAGTGGGAGGCACTGAAGCTTTCTTT. V is TRBV28 and J is TRBJ1-1; D remains unclear. This CDR3 comprises 12 residues. Germline V gene sequence: CDR1 MDHEN, CDR2 SYDVKM. The ends were cut back, 9 bases at V and 4 bases at J, with 12 bases in the middle.

V usage is TRBV5-1 and J usage is TRBJ2-2; the D gene is possibly TRBD1 (6 bases). Germline V gives CDR1 SGHRS, CDR2 YFSETQ. This CDR3 comprises 17 residues. Trimming stripped 3 bases from V and 4 bases from J, with 19 bases between. In DNA form, the CDR3 reads TGCGCCAGCAGCTCCCAGGTCGCAGGGGTCGGCACCGGGGAGCTGTTTTTT. It codes for CASSSQVAGVGTGELFF.

The chain joins TRBV5-6 to TRBJ2-5, with TRBD1 matching 8 bases. The ends lost 1 base at V and 6 bases at J; junction bases unmatched: 5. The CDR3 is 14 residues long. Germline values: CDR1 SGHDT, CDR2 YYEEEE. The CDR3 loop is CASSLTGGLKTQYF. Here the CDR3 DNA reads TGTGCCAGCAGCTTGACAGGGGGTCTAAAGACCCAGTACTTC.

V is TRBV2 and J is TRBJ2-7; TRBD1 matches at 9 bases. The CDR3 is made up of 14 amino acids. The V segment lost 7 bases and the J segment 3 bases; nucleotides outside the gene matches: 7. Germline V gene sequence: CDR1 SNHLY, CDR2 FYNNEI. The CDR3 region has the DNA TGTGCCAGCATGAGGGGACAGGGCAACTACGAGCAGTACTTC. Protein product: CASMRGQGNYEQYF.

V and J are TRBV19 and TRBJ2-3; the match to TRBD1 covers 7 bases. J lost 1 base, V lost 3 bases, and 7 bases had no gene match. This CDR3 has 16 amino acids. Germline loops: CDR1 LNHDA, CDR2 SQIVND (reference sequence). CDR3 DNA: TGTGCCAGTAGTATCTCAGGGGGAGTGGGCACAGATACGCAGTATTTT. It translates to CASSISGGVGTDTQYF.

Here the CDR3 reads CASRAGLVLDTGELFF. The CDR3 bases are TGTGCCAGCAGGGCGGGACTAGTCCTCGACACCGGGGAGCTGTTTTTT. V is TRBV28 and J is TRBJ2-2; 8 positions match TRBD2. Trimming at V came to 6 bases and at J to 3 bases, leaving 9 bases not matched to a gene. Germline CDR1 reads MDHEN; CDR2 reads SYDVKM. The CDR3 extends over 16 amino acids.